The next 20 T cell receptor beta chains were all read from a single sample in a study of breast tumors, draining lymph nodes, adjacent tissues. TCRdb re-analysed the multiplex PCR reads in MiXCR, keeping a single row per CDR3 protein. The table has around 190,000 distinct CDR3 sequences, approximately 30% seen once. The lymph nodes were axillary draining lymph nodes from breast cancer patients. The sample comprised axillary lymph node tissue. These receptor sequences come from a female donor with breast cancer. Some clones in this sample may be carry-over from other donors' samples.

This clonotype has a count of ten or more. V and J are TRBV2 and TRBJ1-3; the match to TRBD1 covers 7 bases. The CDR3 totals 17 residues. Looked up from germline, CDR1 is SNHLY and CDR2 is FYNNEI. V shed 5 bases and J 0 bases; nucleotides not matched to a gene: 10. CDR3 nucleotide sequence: TGTGCCAGCAGTATTACAGGGGACTCTTTCTCTGGAAACACCATATATTTT. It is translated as CASSITGDSFSGNTIYF.

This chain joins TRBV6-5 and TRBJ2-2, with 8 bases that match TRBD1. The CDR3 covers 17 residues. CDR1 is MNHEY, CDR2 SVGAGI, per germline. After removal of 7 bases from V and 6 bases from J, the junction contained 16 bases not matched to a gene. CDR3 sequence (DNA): TGTGCCAGCATGCGACCTGTGACAGGGGATCGGGCCGGGGAGCTGTTTTTT. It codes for CASMRPVTGDRAGELFF.

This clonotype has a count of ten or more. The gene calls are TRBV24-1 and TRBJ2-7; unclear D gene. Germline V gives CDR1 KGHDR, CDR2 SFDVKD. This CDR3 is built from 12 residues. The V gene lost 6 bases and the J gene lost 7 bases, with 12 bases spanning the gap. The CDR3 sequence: CATSREFGEQYF. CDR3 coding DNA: TGTGCCACCAGTCGCGAGTTTGGGGAGCAGTACTTC.

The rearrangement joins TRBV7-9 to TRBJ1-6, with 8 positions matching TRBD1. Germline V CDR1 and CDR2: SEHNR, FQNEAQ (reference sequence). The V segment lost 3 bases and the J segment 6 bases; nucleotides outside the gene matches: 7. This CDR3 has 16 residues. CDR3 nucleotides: TGTGCCAGCAGCTTCACCGGGACAGGCCCTAATTCACCCCTCCACTTT. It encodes CASSFTGTGPNSPLHF.

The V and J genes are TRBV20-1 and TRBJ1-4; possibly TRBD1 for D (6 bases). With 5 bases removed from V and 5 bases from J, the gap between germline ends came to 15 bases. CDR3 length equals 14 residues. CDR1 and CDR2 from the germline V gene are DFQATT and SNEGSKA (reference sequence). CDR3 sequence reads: CSAEGSDSNEKLFF. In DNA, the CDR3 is TGCAGTGCTGAGGGGTCGGACAGCAATGAAAAACTGTTTTTT.

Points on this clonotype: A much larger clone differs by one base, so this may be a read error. This CDR3 is CASSHDGRGTDTQYF. CDR3 nucleotides: TGTGCCAGCAGTCACGACGGGCGGGGCACAGATACGCAGTATTTT. The chain has TRBV6-2 or TRBV6-3 and TRBJ2-3; tentative D call: TRBD2 (5 bases). The CDR3 extends over 15 amino acids. Trimming cost V 5 bases and J 1 base, with 13 bases left between them. The germline gives CDR1 MNHEY, CDR2 SVGEGT.

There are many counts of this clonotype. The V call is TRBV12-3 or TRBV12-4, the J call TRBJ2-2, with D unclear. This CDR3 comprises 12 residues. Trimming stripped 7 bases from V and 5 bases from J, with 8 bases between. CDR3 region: CASKWGTGELFF. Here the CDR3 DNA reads TGTGCCAGCAAGTGGGGAACCGGGGAGCTGTTTTTT.

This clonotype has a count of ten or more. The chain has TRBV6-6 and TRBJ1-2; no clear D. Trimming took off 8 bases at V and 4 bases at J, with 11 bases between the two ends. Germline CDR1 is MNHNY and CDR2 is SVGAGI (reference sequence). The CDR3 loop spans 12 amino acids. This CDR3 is CASGSAAYGYTF. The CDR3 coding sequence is TGTGCCAGCGGGTCGGCGGCCTATGGCTACACCTTC.

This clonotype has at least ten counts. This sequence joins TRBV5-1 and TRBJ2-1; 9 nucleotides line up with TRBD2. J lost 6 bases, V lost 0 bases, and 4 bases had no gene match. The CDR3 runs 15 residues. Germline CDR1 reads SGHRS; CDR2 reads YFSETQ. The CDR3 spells CASSLELAGPNEQFF. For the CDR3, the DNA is TGCGCCAGCAGCTTGGAACTAGCGGGTCCCAATGAGCAGTTCTTC.

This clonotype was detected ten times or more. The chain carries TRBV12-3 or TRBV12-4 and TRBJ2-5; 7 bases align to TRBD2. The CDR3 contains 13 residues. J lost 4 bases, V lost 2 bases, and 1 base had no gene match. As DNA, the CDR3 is TGTGCCAGCAGTTTAAGCGGGGTAGAGACCCAGTACTTC. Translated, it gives CASSLSGVETQYF.

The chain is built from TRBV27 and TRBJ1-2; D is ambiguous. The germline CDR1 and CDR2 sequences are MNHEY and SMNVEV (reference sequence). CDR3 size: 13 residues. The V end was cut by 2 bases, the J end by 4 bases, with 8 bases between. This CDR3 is CASSLNSFYGYTF. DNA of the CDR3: TGTGCCAGCAGTTTAAACTCCTTCTATGGCTACACCTTC.

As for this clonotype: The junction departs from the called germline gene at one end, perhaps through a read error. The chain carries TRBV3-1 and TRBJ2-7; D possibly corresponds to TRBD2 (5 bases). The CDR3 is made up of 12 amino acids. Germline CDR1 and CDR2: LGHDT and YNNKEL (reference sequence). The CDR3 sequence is CASSRSDYVQYF. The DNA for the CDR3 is TGTGCCAGCAGCCGCAGCGACTACGTGCAGTACTTC.

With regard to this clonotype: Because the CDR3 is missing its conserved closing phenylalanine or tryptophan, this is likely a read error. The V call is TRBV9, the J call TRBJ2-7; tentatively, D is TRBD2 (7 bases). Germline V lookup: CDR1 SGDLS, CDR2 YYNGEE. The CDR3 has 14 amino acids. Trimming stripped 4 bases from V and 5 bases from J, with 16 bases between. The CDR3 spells CASSLSPGGHEQYL. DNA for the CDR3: TGTGCCAGCAGCCTCTCCCCGGGGGGCCACGAGCAGTACCTC.

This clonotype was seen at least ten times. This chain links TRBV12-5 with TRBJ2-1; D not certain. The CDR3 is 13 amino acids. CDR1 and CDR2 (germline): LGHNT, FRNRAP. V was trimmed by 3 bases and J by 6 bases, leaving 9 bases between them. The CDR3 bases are TGTGCTAGTGGTTTTACGCGAGGCAATGAGCAGTTCTTC. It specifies CASGFTRGNEQFF.

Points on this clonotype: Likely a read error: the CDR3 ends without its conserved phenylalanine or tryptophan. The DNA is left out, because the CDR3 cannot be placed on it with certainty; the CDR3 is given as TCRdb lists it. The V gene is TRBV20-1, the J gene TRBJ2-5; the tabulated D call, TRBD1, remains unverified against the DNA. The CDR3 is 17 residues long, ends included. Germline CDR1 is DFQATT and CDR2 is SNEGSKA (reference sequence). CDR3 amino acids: CSARGTGEGVNGYTFGS.

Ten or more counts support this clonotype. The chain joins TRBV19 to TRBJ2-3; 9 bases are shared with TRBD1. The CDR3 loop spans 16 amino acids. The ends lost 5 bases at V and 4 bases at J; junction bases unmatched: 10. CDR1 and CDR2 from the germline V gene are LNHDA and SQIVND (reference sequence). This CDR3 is CASSPLDRGGSDTQYF. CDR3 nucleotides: TGTGCCAGTAGTCCCCTGGACAGGGGAGGTTCAGATACGCAGTATTTT.

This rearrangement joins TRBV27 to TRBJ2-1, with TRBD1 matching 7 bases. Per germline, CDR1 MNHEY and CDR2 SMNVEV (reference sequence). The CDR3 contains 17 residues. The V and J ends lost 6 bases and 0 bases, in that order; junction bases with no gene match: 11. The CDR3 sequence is CASSQKGGYFSYNEQFF. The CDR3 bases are TGTGCCAGCAGCCAAAAAGGGGGCTATTTCTCCTACAATGAGCAGTTCTTC.

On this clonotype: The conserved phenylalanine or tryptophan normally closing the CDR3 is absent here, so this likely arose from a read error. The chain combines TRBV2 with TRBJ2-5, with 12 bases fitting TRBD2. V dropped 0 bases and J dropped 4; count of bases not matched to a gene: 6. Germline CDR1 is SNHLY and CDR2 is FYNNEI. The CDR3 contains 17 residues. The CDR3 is CASSEAIGTSGRETQYL. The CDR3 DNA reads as TGTGCCAGCAGTGAAGCGATTGGGACTAGCGGGCGAGAGACCCAGTACCTC.

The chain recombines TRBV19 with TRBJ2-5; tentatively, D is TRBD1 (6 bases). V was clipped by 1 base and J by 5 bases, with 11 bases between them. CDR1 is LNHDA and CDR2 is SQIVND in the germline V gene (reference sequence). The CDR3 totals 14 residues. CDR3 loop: CASSIGERGETQYF. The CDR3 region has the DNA TGTGCCAGTAGTATAGGCGAGAGGGGGGAGACCCAGTACTTC.

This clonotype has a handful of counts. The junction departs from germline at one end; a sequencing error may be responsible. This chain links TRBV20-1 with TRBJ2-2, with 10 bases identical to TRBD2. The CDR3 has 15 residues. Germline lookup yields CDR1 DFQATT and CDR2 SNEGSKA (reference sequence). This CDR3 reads CSARGTSGQTGELLF. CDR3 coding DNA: TGCAGTGCTAGAGGGACTAGCGGCCAGACCGGGGAGCTGCTTTTT.